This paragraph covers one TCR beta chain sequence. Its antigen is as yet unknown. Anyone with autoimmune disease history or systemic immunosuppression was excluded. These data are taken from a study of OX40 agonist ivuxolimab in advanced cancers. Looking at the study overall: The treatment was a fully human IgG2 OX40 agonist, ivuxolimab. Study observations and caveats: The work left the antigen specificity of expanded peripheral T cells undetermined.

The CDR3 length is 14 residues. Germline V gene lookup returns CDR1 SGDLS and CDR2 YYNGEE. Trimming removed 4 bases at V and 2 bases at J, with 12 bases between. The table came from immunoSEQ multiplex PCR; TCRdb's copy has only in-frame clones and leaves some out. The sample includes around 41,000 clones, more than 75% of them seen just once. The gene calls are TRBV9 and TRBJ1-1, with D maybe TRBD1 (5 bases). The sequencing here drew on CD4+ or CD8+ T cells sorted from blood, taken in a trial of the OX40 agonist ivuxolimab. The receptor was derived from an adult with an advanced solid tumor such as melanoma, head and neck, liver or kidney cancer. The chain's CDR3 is CASSPPGRNTEAFF. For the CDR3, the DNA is TGTGCCAGCAGCCCGCCGGGGCGAAACACTGAAGCTTTCTTT.